The present TCR beta chain was sequenced within a study of blood T cell repertoires in COVID-19. Study details: Sources were T cells, B-cell-depleted T cells, or PBMCs; the material itself was cDNA or gDNA.

The participants were between about 18 and 95 years old and came from under 25 US areas. Participants' own reports of clinical history determined their cohort assignment. As handled by the study authors: Reference gene primer amplification gave nucleated cell count estimates. Some clones are missing from TCRdb's copy, which holds only in-frame ones; the method was immunoSEQ multiplex PCR. V, J and clone size were drawn from that table, and D and trimming were deduced from the DNA. The sample contains more than 200,000 clones, around 81% of which appear only once. The germline CDR1 and CDR2 sequences are GTSNPN and SVGIG (reference sequence). Unmatched junction bases numbered 7, after V lost 0 bases and J lost 7 bases. This CDR3 comprises 16 residues.

This TCR came from a woman aged 35 to 49 with acute COVID-19. This sequence joins TRBV30 and TRBJ1-6; 9 bases match TRBD1. The sample consisted of PBMCs or T cells enriched from blood (not recorded which). Here the CDR3 reads CAWSVKAGTGNSPLHF. In nucleotides, the CDR3 is TGTGCCTGGAGTGTAAAGGCCGGGACAGGGAATTCACCCCTCCACTTT.